Each of the 2 T cell receptor beta chains below was sequenced from the same sample in a study of radiation and T cells in renal cell carcinoma. Here immunoSEQ multiplex PCR was the method, and the copy in TCRdb shows in-frame clones only, minus some. The profile shows 40,000 to 60,000 clones, 65% to 90% of them singletons. Time point specified: baseline pretreatment blood. The sample's treatment: 15 Gy SBRT to primary tumor, nephrectomy 4 weeks later. Sequencing used blood, obtained from a patient whose treatment included radiotherapy and nephrectomy. The receptors were gathered from a woman aged 70 to 79 with renal cell carcinoma.

This sequence joins TRBV4-3 and TRBJ2-1; possibly TRBD2 for D (6 bases). The CDR3 is 14 residues long. Germline V lookup: CDR1 LGHNA, CDR2 YSLEER. V gave up 3 bases and J gave up 8 bases, with 14 bases separating them. Here the CDR3 reads CASSQSIGSDEQFF. DNA for the CDR3: TGCGCCAGCAGCCAGTCGATCGGGAGTGATGAGCAGTTCTTC.

This clone was seen a handful of times. J is TRBJ1-2 and V is TRBV6-1; 9 positions match TRBD1. V lost 0 bases, J lost 8 bases, and 4 bases stayed unmatched. CDR1 is MNHNS, CDR2 SASEGT, per germline. This CDR3 region has 14 residues. The CDR3 is CASSEARQGEGYTF. Here the CDR3 DNA reads TGTGCCAGCAGTGAAGCGCGACAGGGGGAGGGCTACACCTTC.